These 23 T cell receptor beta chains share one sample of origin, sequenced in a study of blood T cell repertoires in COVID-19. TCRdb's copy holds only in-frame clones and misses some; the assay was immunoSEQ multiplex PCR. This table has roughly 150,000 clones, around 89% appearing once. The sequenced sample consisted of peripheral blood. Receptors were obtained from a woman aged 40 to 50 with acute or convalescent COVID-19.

CDR3: CASTRGQNTEAFF. CDR3 bases: TGTGCCAGCACTCGGGGACAGAACACTGAAGCTTTCTTT. V gene TRBV12-3 or TRBV12-4 combines with J gene TRBJ1-1; D is perhaps TRBD1 (6 bases). This CDR3 is 13 amino acids long. V was trimmed by 7 bases and J by 1 base, leaving 10 bases between them.

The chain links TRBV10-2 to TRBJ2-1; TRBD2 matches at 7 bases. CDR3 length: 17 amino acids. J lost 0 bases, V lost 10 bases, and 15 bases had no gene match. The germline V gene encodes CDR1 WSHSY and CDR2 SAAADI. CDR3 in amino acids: CATSVGGVRISYNEQFF. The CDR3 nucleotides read TGCGCCACCTCGGTGGGGGGGGTCAGGATCTCCTACAATGAGCAGTTCTTC.

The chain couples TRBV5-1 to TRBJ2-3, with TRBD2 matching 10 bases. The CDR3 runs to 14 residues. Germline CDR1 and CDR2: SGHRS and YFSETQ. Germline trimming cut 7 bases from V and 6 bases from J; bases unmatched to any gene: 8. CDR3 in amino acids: CASALAGVWDTQYF. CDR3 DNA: TGCGCCAGCGCGCTAGCGGGAGTCTGGGATACGCAGTATTTT.

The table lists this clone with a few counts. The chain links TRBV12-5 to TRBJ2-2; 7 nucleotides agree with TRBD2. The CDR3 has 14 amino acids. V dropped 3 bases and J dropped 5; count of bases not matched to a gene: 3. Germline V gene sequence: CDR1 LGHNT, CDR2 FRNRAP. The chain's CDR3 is CASGFAGETGELFF. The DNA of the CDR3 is TGTGCTAGTGGTTTTGCGGGGGAAACCGGGGAGCTGTTTTTT.

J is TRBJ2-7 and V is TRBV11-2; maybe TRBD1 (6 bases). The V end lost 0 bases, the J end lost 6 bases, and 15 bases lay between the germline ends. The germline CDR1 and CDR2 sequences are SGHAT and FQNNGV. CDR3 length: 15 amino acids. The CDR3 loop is CASSLDRSGGREQYF. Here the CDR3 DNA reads TGTGCCAGCAGCTTAGATCGGAGTGGGGGCCGCGAGCAGTACTTC. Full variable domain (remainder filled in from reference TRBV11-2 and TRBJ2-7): EAGVAQSPRYKIIEKRQSVAFWCNPISGHATLYWYQQILGQGPKLLIQFQNNGVVDDSQLPKDRFSAERLKGVDSTLKIQPAKLEDSAVYLCASSLDRSGGREQYFGPGTRLTVT.

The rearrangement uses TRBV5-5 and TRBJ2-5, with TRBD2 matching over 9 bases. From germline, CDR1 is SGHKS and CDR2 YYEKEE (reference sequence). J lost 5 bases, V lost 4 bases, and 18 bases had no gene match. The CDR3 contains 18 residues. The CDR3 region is CASSLTGTSKTLQETQYF. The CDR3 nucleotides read TGTGCCAGCAGCCTCACCGGGACTAGCAAGACCTTGCAGGAGACCCAGTACTTC.

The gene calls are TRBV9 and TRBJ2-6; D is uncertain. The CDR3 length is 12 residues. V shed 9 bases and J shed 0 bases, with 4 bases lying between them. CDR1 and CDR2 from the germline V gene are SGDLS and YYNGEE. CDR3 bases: TGTGCCACCTCCTCTGGGGCCAACGTCCTGACTTTC. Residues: CATSSGANVLTF.

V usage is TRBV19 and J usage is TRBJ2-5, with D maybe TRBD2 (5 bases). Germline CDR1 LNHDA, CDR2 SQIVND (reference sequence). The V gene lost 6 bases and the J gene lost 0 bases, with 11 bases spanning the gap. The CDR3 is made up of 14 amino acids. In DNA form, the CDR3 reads TGTGCCAGTAGCGCATGGGAGTACCAAGAGACCCAGTACTTC. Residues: CASSAWEYQETQYF.

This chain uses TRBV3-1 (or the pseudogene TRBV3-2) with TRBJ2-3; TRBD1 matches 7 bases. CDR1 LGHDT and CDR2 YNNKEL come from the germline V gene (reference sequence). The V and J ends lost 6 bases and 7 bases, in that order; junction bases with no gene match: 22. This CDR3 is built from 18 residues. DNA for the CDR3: TGTGCCAGCAGTCGACACCATTCCGACAAGGGGGCAGGAAATACGCAGTATTTT. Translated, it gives CASSRHHSDKGAGNTQYF.

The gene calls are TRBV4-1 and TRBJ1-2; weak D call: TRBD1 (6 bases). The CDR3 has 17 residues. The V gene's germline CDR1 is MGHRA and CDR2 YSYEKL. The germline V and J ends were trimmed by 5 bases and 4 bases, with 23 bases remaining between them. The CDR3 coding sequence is TGCGCCAGCAGCGCGACTCATATGGACAGTTTGGGCTATGGCTACACCTTC. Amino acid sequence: CASSATHMDSLGYGYTF.

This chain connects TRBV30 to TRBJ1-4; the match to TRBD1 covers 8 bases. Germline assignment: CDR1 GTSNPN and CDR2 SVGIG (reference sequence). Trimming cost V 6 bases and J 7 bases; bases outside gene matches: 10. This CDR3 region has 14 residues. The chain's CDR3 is CACMPQGAGEKLFF. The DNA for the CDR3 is TGTGCCTGCATGCCGCAGGGGGCAGGTGAAAAACTGTTTTTT.

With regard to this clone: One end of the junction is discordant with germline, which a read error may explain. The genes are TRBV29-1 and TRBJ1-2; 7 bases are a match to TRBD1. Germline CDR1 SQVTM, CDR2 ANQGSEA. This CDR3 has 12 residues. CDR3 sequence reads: CSVRWDSYSYTF. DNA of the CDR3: TGCAGCGTCCGGTGGGACAGCTATAGCTACACCTTC.

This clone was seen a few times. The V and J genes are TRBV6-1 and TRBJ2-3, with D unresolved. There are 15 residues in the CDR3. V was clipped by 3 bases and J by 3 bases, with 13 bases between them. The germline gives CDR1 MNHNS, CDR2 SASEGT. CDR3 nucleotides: TGTGCCAGCAGTGATACCCGCCTCGGGACAGATACGCAGTATTTT. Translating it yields CASSDTRLGTDTQYF.

The CDR3 DNA sequence: TGTGCCAGCAGTTTACACAGGGGGTACAATGAGCAGTTCTTC. It specifies CASSLHRGYNEQFF. The V gene is TRBV28, the J gene TRBJ2-1, with 8 bases identical to TRBD1. CDR3 size: 14 residues. The ends lost 2 bases at V and 4 bases at J; junction bases unmatched: 1. Germline V gene sequence: CDR1 MDHEN, CDR2 SYDVKM.

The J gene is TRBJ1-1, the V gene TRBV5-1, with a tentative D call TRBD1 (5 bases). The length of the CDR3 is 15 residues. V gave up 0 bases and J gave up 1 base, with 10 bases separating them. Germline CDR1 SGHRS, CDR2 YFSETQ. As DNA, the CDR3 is TGCGCCAGCAGCTTGGTCGTCACAGGGAACACTGAAGCTTTCTTT. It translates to CASSLVVTGNTEAFF.

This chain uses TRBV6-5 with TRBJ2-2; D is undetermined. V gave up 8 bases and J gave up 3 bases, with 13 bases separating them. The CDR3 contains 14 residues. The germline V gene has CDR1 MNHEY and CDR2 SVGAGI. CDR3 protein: CASRNNPDTGELFF. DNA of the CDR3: TGTGCCAGCCGAAATAATCCGGACACCGGGGAGCTGTTTTTT.

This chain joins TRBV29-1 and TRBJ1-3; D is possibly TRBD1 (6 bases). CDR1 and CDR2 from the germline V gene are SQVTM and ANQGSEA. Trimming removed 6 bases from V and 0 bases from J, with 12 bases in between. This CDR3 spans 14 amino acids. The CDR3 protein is CSVAGQNSGNTIYF. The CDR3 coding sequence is TGCAGCGTGGCTGGACAGAACTCTGGAAACACCATATATTTT.

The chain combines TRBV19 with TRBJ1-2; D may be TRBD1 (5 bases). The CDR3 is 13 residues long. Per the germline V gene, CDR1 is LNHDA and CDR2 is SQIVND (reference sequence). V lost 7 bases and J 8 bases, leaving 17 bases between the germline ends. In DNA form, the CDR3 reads TGTGCCAGTACCCAGACAACAGGAGAGGGCTACACCTTC. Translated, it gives CASTQTTGEGYTF.

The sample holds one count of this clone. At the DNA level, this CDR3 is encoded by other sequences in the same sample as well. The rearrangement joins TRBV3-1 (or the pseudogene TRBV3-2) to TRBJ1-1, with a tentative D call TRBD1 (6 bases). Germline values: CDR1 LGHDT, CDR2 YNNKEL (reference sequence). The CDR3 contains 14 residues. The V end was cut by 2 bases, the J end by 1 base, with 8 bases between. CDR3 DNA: TGTGCCAGCAGCCAACGAGGGGGGAACACTGAAGCTTTCTTT. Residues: CASSQRGGNTEAFF.

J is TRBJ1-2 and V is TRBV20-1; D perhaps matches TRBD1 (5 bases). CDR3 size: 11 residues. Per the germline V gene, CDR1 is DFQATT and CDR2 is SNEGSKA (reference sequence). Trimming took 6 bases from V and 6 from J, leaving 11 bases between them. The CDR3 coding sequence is TGCAGTGCCACCAGGGAAGATGGCTACACCTTC. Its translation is CSATREDGYTF.

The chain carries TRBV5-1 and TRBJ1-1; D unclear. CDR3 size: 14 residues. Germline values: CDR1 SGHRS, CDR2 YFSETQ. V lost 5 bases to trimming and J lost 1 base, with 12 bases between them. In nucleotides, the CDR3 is TGCGCCAGCAGTGCCGCGGGCACGAACACTGAAGCTTTCTTT. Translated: CASSAAGTNTEAFF.

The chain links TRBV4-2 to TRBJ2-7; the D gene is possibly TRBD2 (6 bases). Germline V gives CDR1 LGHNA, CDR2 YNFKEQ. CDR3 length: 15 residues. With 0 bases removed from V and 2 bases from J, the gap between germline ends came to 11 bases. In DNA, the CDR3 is TGTGCCAGCAGCCAAGATTTGGGGGGAACCTACGAGCAGTACTTC. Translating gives CASSQDLGGTYEQYF.

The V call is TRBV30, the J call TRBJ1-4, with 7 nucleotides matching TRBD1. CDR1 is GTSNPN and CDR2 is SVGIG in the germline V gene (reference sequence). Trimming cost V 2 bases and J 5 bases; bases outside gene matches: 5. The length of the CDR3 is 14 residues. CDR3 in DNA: TGTGCCTGGAGTAAGGGGGCACTAAATGAAAAACTGTTTTTT. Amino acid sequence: CAWSKGALNEKLFF.